This is a list of T cell receptor beta chains from one sample in a study of HIV-infected children after antiretroviral therapy interruption. Via MiXCR, TCRdb re-called the 3' RACE reads, giving one row per CDR3 protein. This table holds around 50,000 distinct CDR3 sequences, roughly 4.5% found once. Material: CD45RA+ CD4+ T cells from PBMCs, pooled from several time points, obtained from a donor given antiretroviral therapy, either interrupted or continuous. Receptor source: a pool of human donors with HIV. The conserved cysteine and the conserved F or W are not part of the CDR3 here.

V gene	J gene	CDR3 protein
TRBV11-3	TRBJ1-1	ASSADGSNTEAF
TRBV20-1	TRBJ2-7	SASLAGVNEQY
TRBV12-3/TRBV12-4	TRBJ2-7	ASSLTSGDFEQY
TRBV6-6	TRBJ1-1	ASSPPGQGKTEAF
TRBV10-3	TRBJ1-2	AISESTLGYGYT
TRBV6-6	TRBJ1-1	ASRDAWEEAF
TRBV20-1	TRBJ1-5	SAPSGRVDQPQH
TRBV7-2	TRBJ2-7	ASSLGPGPSTYEQY
TRBV29-1	TRBJ2-3	SVRGEAGGSVDTQY
TRBV11-2	TRBJ2-3	ASSLWEDTQY
TRBV12-3/TRBV12-4	TRBJ2-3	ASSLALRQGGDTQY
TRBV7-9	TRBJ1-3	ASSQWDSLAGNTIY
TRBV5-1	TRBJ1-5	ASSSVGPGGNQPQH
TRBV30	TRBJ1-2	AWSHRPSTHYGYT
TRBV19	TRBJ1-2	ASSPGTVPGYT
TRBV10-3	TRBJ2-7	AINGQGYEQY
TRBV12-3/TRBV12-4	TRBJ2-3	ASSFRGDTQY
TRBV24-1	TRBJ1-2	ATAQGAEDYGYT
TRBV12-3/TRBV12-4	TRBJ1-1	ASSPGQANTEVF
TRBV5-1	TRBJ2-2	ASSLLSGGAAAGELF
TRBV7-9	TRBJ1-1	AIWGSEAF
TRBV12-3/TRBV12-4	TRBJ1-1	ASSGQGYTEAF
TRBV5-1	TRBJ2-1	ASSTQTGSSYNEQF
TRBV11-3	TRBJ2-1	ASSLSDNEQF
TRBV3-1	TRBJ2-7	ASSPTGKSSYEQY
TRBV29-1	TRBJ1-1	SVDRGRGAF
TRBV5-1	TRBJ2-3	ASSFRGQSNGDTQY
TRBV29-1	TRBJ1-1	SVGSNTEAF
TRBV6-6	TRBJ2-7	ASSSHREGEQY
TRBV24-1	TRBJ2-5	ATSELGGGPSETQY
TRBV19	TRBJ2-3	ASSTIAGGSTDTQY
TRBV11-3	TRBJ1-1	ASSLGTATMNTEAF
TRBV5-1	TRBJ1-1	ASSGTANTEAF
TRBV20-1	TRBJ1-1	SAKGLNTEAF
TRBV29-1	TRBJ1-2	SVANLNYGYT
TRBV29-1	TRBJ2-1	SVESLAGNEQF
TRBV20-1	TRBJ2-7	SARAPGHDGYEQY
TRBV6-1	TRBJ2-1	ASSEEAGLGEQF
TRBV3-1	TRBJ1-5	ASSQAGGNQPQH
TRBV3-1	TRBJ2-1	ASSQEGGAYNEQF
TRBV2	TRBJ2-5	ASNPGVGGETQY
TRBV6-1	TRBJ1-5	ASSPGLGDNQPQH
TRBV5-1	TRBJ1-5	ASSLGGPGIQH
TRBV24-1	TRBJ2-3	ATSDPRGTDTQY
TRBV2	TRBJ1-5	ASSEGDPSNQPQH
TRBV6-6	TRBJ1-1	ASSYRPGTPNTEAF
TRBV27	TRBJ2-7	ASNSGLAGAEQY
TRBV20-1	TRBJ1-5	SAREGASNQPQH
TRBV27	TRBJ1-6	ASSLGQVESPLH
TRBV3-1	TRBJ2-5	ASSQETQY
TRBV14	TRBJ1-1	ASSQVSNTEAF
TRBV18	TRBJ2-3	ASSPPMEGDTQY
TRBV2	TRBJ1-1	ASKGDGMVTEAF